This is a list of T cell receptor beta chains from one sample in a study of CD8+ T cells in alopecia areata. Some clones are missing from TCRdb's copy, which holds only in-frame ones; the method was immunoSEQ multiplex PCR. The table records over 200,000 clones, 50% to 60% of them present only once. This specimen was CD4+ T cells sorted from blood, taken at week 0. The origin of the receptors is a human donor with alopecia areata. The CDR3 runs from the conserved cysteine through the conserved F or W. Fields, in order: D gene, J gene, clone size, V gene, CDR3 protein, CDR3 DNA. D genes are given only for firm matches. Some rows mark clone size as missing; the rest say once, few, many or name a class of expanded clone.

>.|TRBJ1-1|few|TRBV29-1
CSVGYVNTEAFF
TGCAGCGTAGGTTATGTGAACACTGAAGCTTTCTTT
>.|TRBJ2-7|.|TRBV28
CASSFGPLYEQYF
TGTGCCAGCAGTTTTGGGCCGCTTTACGAGCAGTACTTC
>.|TRBJ2-7|.|TRBV5-4
CASSSSAGGRYEQYF
TGTGCCAGCAGCTCCTCCGCCGGGGGCCGCTACGAGCAGTACTTC
>TRBD2|TRBJ2-1|.|TRBV7-2
CASSLQAGGPNEQFF
TGTGCCAGCAGCTTACAAGCGGGAGGGCCGAATGAGCAGTTCTTC
>.|TRBJ1-5|.|TRBV7-3
CASSLTGTLTPQHF
TGTGCCAGCAGCCTAACCGGGACACTTACGCCCCAGCATTTT
>TRBD1|TRBJ1-3|.|TRBV2
CASSSQGAKGNTIYF
TGTGCCAGCAGCTCCCAGGGGGCGAAAGGAAACACCATATATTTT
>.|TRBJ1-6|.|TRBV7-9
CASSAGYRRGSPLHF
TGTGCCAGCAGCGCAGGTTACCGGCGGGGGTCACCCCTCCACTTT
>.|TRBJ1-1|once|TRBV7-2
CASSLAEGVYEAFF
TGTGCCAGCAGCTTAGCGGAGGGAGTCTATGAAGCTTTCTTT
>TRBD2|TRBJ2-3|.|TRBV29-1
CSVEDRAGGPDTQYF
TGCAGCGTTGAAGATCGGGCGGGGGGACCAGATACGCAGTATTTT
>TRBD2|TRBJ2-7|.|TRBV27
CASSLRGGGGYEQYF
TGTGCCAGCAGTTTAAGGGGAGGCGGGGGGTACGAGCAGTACTTC
>.|TRBJ2-6|few|TRBV29-1
CSVEPPSGANVLTF
TGCAGCGTTGAACCTCCCTCTGGGGCCAACGTCCTGACTTTC
>TRBD2|TRBJ2-1|few|TRBV7-3
CASSFSPASGRNEQFF
TGTGCCAGCAGCTTCAGTCCAGCTAGCGGGAGGAATGAGCAGTTCTTC
>.|TRBJ2-3|.|TRBV6-1
CASSRDRITDTQYF
TGTGCCAGCAGTCGTGACAGGATAACAGATACGCAGTATTTT
>TRBD1|TRBJ1-2|.|TRBV29-1
CSVGPRGTGNYGYTF
TGCAGCGTTGGGCCCAGAGGGACAGGGAACTATGGCTACACCTTC
>TRBD2|TRBJ2-4|once|TRBV10-2
CASSNSGGHLAKNIQYF
TGCGCCAGCAGCAATAGCGGGGGGCACCTAGCCAAAAACATTCAGTACTTC
>.|TRBJ1-2|.|TRBV29-1
CSVADGTYGYTF
TGCAGCGTTGCGGACGGAACATATGGCTACACCTTC
>.|TRBJ2-1|.|TRBV15
CAISGGAPYNEQFF
TGTGCCATCTCAGGCGGAGCCCCCTACAATGAGCAGTTCTTC
>.|TRBJ1-1|few|TRBV7-2
CASSSGRENTEAFF
TGTGCCAGCAGCTCTGGTCGTGAGAACACTGAAGCTTTCTTT
>TRBD2|TRBJ2-6|.|TRBV25-1
CASSELGGRATGANVLTF
TGTGCCAGCAGTGAATTGGGCGGGAGGGCCACCGGGGCCAACGTCCTGACTTTC
>.|TRBJ1-6|.|TRBV6-5
CASTESSYNSPLHF
TGTGCCAGCACCGAGAGCTCCTATAATTCACCCCTCCACTTT
>.|TRBJ1-5|.|TRBV19
CASTGLQAGEIGQPQHF
TGTGCCAGTACAGGTCTCCAGGCAGGGGAAATCGGTCAGCCCCAGCATTTT
>.|TRBJ2-3|few|TRBV7-2
CASSYITDTQYF
TGTGCCAGCAGCTATATCACAGATACGCAGTATTTT